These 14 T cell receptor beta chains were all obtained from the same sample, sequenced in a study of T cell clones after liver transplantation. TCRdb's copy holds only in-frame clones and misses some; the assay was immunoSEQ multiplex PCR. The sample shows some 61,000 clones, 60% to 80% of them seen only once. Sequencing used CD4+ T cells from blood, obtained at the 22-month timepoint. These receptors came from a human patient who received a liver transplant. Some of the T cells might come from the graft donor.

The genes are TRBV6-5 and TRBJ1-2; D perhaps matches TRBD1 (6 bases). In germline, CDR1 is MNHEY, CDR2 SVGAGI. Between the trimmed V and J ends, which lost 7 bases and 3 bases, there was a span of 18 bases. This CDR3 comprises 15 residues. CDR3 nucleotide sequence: TGTGCCAGCACCGGGAGGGGGTTTTGGGACTATGGCTACACCTTC. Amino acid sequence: CASTGRGFWDYGYTF.

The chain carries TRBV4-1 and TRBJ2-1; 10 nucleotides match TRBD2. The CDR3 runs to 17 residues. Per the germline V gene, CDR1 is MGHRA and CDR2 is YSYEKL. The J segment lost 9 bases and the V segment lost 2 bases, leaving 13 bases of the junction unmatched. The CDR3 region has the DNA TGCGCCAGCAGCCAACTAGCCCTAGCGGGGGATATTATTGAGCAGTTCTTC. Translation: CASSQLALAGDIIEQFF.

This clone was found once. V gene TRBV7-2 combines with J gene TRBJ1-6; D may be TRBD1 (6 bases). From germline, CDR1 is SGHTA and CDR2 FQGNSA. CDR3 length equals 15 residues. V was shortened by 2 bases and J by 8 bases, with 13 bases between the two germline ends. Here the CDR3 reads CASSLSGELYSPLHF. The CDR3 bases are TGTGCCAGCAGCTTATCAGGGGAGTTATATTCACCCCTCCACTTT.

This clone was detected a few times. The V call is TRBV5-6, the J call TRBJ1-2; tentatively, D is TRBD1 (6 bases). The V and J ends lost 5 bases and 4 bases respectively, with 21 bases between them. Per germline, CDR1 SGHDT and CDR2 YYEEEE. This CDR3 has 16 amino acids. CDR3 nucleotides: TGTGCCAGCAGACCGACAGGAAGTGGGGTTATCTATGGCTACACCTTC. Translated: CASRPTGSGVIYGYTF.

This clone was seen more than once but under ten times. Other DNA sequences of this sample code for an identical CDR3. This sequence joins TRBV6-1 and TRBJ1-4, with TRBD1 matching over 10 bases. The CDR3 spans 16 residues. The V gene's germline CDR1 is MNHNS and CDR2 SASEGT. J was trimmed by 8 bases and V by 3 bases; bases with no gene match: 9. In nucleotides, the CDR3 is TGTGCCAGCAGTGAGTTGACAGGGGGCGCGGGGGAAAAACTGTTTTTT. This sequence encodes CASSELTGGAGEKLFF.

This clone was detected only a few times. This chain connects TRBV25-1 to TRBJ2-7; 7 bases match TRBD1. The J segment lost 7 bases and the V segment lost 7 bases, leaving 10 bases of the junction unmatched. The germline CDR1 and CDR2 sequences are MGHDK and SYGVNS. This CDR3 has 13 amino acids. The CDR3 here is CASIRTGEWEQYF. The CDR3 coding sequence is TGTGCCAGCATAAGGACAGGAGAATGGGAGCAGTACTTC.

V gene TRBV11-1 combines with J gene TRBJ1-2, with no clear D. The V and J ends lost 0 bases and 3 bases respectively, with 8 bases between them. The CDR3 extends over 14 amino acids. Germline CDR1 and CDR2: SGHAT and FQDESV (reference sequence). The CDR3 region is CASSLAAKHYGYTF. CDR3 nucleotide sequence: TGTGCCAGCAGCTTAGCGGCAAAGCACTATGGCTACACCTTC.

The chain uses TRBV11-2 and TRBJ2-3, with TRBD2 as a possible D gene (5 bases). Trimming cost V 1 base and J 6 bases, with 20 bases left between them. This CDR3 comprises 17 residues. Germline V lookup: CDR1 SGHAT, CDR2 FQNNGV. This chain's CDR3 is CASSLGALLTRGDTQYF. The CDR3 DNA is TGTGCCAGCAGCTTAGGAGCCCTATTGACACGAGGGGATACGCAGTATTTT.

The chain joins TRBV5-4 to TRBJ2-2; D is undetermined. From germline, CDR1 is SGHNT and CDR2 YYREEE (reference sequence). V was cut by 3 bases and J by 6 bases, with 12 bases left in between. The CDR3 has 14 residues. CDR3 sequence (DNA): TGTGCCAGCAGCTCCCCCAGTGAGGCCGGGGAGCTGTTTTTT. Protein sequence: CASSSPSEAGELFF.

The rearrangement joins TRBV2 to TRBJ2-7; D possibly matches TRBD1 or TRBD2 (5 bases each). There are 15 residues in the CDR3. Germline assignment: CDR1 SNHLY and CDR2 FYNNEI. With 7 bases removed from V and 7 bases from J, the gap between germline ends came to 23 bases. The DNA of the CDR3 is TGTGCCAGCATCCAGGGTTACCGAGGACGAGGGGAGCAGTACTTC. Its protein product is CASIQGYRGRGEQYF.

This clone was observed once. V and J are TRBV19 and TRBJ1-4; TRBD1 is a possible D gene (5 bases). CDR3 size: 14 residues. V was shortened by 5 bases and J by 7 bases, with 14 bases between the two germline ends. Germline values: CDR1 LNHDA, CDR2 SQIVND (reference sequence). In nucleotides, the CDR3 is TGTGCCAGTAGTCAAACCGGGGGATTTGAAAAACTGTTTTTT. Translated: CASSQTGGFEKLFF.

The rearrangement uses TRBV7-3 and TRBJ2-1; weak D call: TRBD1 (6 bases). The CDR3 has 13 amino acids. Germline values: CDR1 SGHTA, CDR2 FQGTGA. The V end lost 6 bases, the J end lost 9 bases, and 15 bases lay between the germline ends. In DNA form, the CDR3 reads TGTGCCAGCAGTCAACTAGGGGGTGGTGAGCAGTTCTTC. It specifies CASSQLGGGEQFF.

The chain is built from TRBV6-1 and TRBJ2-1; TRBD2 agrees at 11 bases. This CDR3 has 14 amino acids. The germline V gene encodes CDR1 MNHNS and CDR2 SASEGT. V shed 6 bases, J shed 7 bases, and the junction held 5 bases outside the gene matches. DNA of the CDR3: TGTGCCAGCAGCGTAGCGGGGGGGTCGAATGAGCAGTTCTTC. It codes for CASSVAGGSNEQFF.

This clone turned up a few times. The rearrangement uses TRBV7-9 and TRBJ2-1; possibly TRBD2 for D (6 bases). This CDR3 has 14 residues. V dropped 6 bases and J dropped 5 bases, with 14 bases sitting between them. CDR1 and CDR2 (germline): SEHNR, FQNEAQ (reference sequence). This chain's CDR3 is CASRPRGGNNEQFF. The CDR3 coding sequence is TGTGCCAGCAGACCCCGTGGAGGGAACAATGAGCAGTTCTTC.